Shown below are 22 T cell receptor beta chains from a single sample sequenced in a study of post-analysis software for immune sequencing data (dated by TCRdb to 2013 to 2016). General study outcomes and caveats: Significantly higher frequencies in patients than in controls were found for five or six TRBV segments, including TRBV5-6, TRBV5-1 and TRBV20-1.

Receptor amplification or capture employed PCR. The listed sequencing device is Illumina HiSeq 2500. Unique molecular identifiers were incorporated into TCR beta cDNA libraries to reduce PCR and sequencing biases. The public reads were run again by TCRdb, first through fastp at Q25 and then through MiXCR, and only productive beta chains were kept. CDR3 protein sequences are deduplicated, and each keeps its most common genes and DNA. The sample contains about 460,000 distinct CDR3 sequences, nearly 45% of them found a single time. 9% to 14% of the sample belongs to the ten largest clones. Antigen specificity for these receptors is unknown. The source material was blood. Every receptor here comes from a girl aged 5 to 17 with multiple sclerosis.

In its sample, this clonotype was seen a few times. The genes are TRBV29-1 and TRBJ2-1; D may be TRBD2 (5 bases). Trimming left V 3 bases short and J 0 bases short, with 9 bases between. From germline, CDR1 is SQVTM and CDR2 ANQGSEA. This CDR3 spans 14 amino acids. CDR3 sequence (DNA): TGCAGCGTTGAGGTAGCGCGCTCCTACAATGAGCAGTTCTTC. Its protein is CSVEVARSYNEQFF.

The CDR3 region is CASSPRQDSGNTIYF. The CDR3 region has the DNA TGTGCCAGCAGCCCGCGACAGGACTCTGGAAACACCATATATTTT. This chain joins TRBV7-2 and TRBJ1-3; a weak D match, TRBD1 (6 bases). Germline loops: CDR1 SGHTA, CDR2 FQGNSA. The CDR3 totals 15 residues. V shed 5 bases and J shed 0 bases, with 11 bases lying between them. The full variable domain, rest sourced from reference TRBV7-2 and TRBJ1-3, is GAGVSQSPSNKVTEKGKDVELRCDPISGHTALYWYRQSLGQGLEFLIYFQGNSAPDKSGLPSDRFSAERTGGSVSTLTIQRTQQEDSAVYLCASSPRQDSGNTIYFGEGSWLTVV.

The V call is TRBV7-2, the J call TRBJ2-7; D might be TRBD1 (5 bases). CDR3 length equals 13 residues. Germline CDR1 is SGHTA and CDR2 is FQGNSA. Between the trimmed V and J ends, which lost 10 bases and 0 bases, there was a span of 13 bases. Here the CDR3 reads CATRQTASYEQYF. The CDR3 DNA reads TGTGCCACAAGACAGACAGCCTCCTACGAGCAGTACTTC.

This chain joins TRBV7-9 and TRBJ2-1; 10 nucleotides line up with TRBD1. V gave up 5 bases and J gave up 7 bases; unmatched junction bases: 14. The germline gives CDR1 SEHNR, CDR2 FQNEAQ (reference sequence). The CDR3 has 17 amino acids. The CDR3 nucleotides are TGTGCCAGCAGCCTCGCGACCGGGACAGGGGCTCGGAATGAGCAGTTCTTC. This encodes CASSLATGTGARNEQFF.

The chain recombines TRBV7-3 with TRBJ1-1; no clear D gene. The CDR3 loop spans 15 amino acids. The V end lost 1 base, the J end lost 0 bases, and 9 bases lay between the germline ends. Germline V CDR1 and CDR2: SGHTA, FQGTGA. The CDR3 DNA sequence: TGTGCCAGCAGCTTAATCCGGCAGTTGAACACTGAAGCTTTCTTT. This codes for CASSLIRQLNTEAFF.

The rearrangement uses TRBV6-5 and TRBJ2-7; D perhaps matches TRBD2 (5 bases). The V and J ends lost 7 bases and 3 bases respectively, with 10 bases between them. The CDR3 is 12 residues long. CDR1 is MNHEY and CDR2 is SVGAGI in the germline V gene. Here the CDR3 reads CASIGNNYEQYF. The CDR3 DNA sequence: TGTGCCAGCATCGGGAACAACTACGAGCAGTACTTC.

The rearrangement links TRBV5-1 to TRBJ2-3; 10 positions agree with TRBD2. V lost 4 bases, J lost 4 bases, and 6 bases stayed unmatched. Germline assignment: CDR1 SGHRS and CDR2 YFSETQ. This CDR3 spans 15 amino acids. DNA of the CDR3: TGCGCCAGCAGCCAAGTAGCGGGAGGCTCAGATACGCAGTATTTT. Translated, it gives CASSQVAGGSDTQYF.

The rearrangement joins TRBV29-1 to TRBJ2-5, with 11 bases identical to TRBD2. Trimming cost V 6 bases and J 3 bases; bases outside gene matches: 6. Germline assignment: CDR1 SQVTM and CDR2 ANQGSEA. The CDR3 sequence is 14 residues long. CDR3 protein: CSVQTSGKKETQYF. In nucleotides, the CDR3 is TGCAGCGTGCAGACTAGCGGGAAGAAAGAGACCCAGTACTTC.

This clonotype was detected once. The gene calls are TRBV29-1 and TRBJ2-5; 11 nucleotides line up with TRBD2. Germline CDR1 is SQVTM and CDR2 is ANQGSEA. Trimming removed 6 bases from V and 5 bases from J; junction bases left unmatched: 17. The CDR3 runs to 17 residues. Written as DNA, the CDR3 is TGCAGCGTCCACCCGACGGGAACTAGCGGGAGAGGGGAGACCCAGTACTTC. This encodes CSVHPTGTSGRGETQYF.

V and J are TRBV20-1 and TRBJ2-3; 10 bases agree with TRBD1. Per the germline V gene, CDR1 is DFQATT and CDR2 is SNEGSKA (reference sequence). CDR3 length equals 15 residues. V trimming: 5 bases; J trimming: 1 base; junction bases outside the gene matches: 6. CDR3 nucleotide sequence: TGCAGTGCTTCAAGGACAGGGGGAGGCACAGATACGCAGTATTTT. This codes for CSASRTGGGTDTQYF.

Points on this clonotype: The junction shows a germline mismatch at one end, possibly a read error. This chain joins TRBV27 and TRBJ2-6; D is possibly TRBD1 (6 bases). Germline V CDR1 and CDR2: MNHEY, SMNVEV (reference sequence). The CDR3 has 18 residues. CDR3 loop: CASSSYRVPSSGTNVLTF. In DNA, the CDR3 is TGTGCCAGCAGTTCGTACAGGGTACCGAGCTCTGGGACCAACGTCCTGACTTTC.

This clonotype turned up a few times. This chain links TRBV5-1 with TRBJ2-7; 8 positions match TRBD2. There are 14 residues in the CDR3. Losses at the gene ends were 2 bases for V and 2 bases for J; bases not matched to a gene: 3. The germline V gene has CDR1 SGHRS and CDR2 YFSETQ. CDR3 sequence (DNA): TGCGCCAGCAGCTTTAGCGGGACTCCCTACGAGCAGTACTTC. Translation gives CASSFSGTPYEQYF.

This clonotype has only a few counts. The V gene is TRBV20-1, the J gene TRBJ1-5; 9 bases fit TRBD1. Looked up from germline, CDR1 is DFQATT and CDR2 is SNEGSKA (reference sequence). V trimming: 3 bases; J trimming: 6 bases; junction bases outside the gene matches: 6. The CDR3 runs to 14 residues. The CDR3 nucleotides are TGCAGTGCTAGTTCGGACAGGGGTAGTCAGCCCCAGCATTTT. This gives the protein CSASSDRGSQPQHF.

The chain is built from TRBV7-9 and TRBJ1-2; no firm D call. Trimming took 1 base from V and 2 from J, leaving 8 bases between them. The CDR3 length is 14 residues. From germline, CDR1 is SEHNR and CDR2 FQNEAQ (reference sequence). The CDR3 here is CASSLGDLNYGYTF. The DNA of the CDR3 is TGTGCCAGCAGCTTAGGGGATTTGAACTATGGCTACACCTTC. Combining the CDR3 with reference TRBV7-9 and TRBJ1-2 gives the whole variable domain DTGVSQNPRHKITKRGQNVTFRCDPISEHNRLYWYRQTLGQGPEFLTYFQNEAQLEKSRLLSDRFSAERPKGSFSTLEIQRTEQGDSAMYLCASSLGDLNYGYTFGSGTRLTVV.

As to this clonotype: At one end, the junction sequence differs from germline, possibly due to a read error. The genes are TRBV6-5 and TRBJ2-3; 10 bases match TRBD2. This CDR3 comprises 19 residues. Germline CDR1 is MNHEY and CDR2 is SVGAGI. The CDR3 is CVSSSSMSSGRFSTDTQYF. The CDR3, as DNA: TGTGTCAGCAGCTCCTCAATGTCTAGCGGGAGATTCAGCACAGATACGCAGTATTTT.

The genes are TRBV7-3 and TRBJ2-3, with D possibly matching TRBD2 (5 bases). V was shortened by 3 bases and J by 1 base, with 11 bases between the two germline ends. CDR3 size: 15 residues. Per germline, CDR1 SGHTA and CDR2 FQGTGA. The CDR3 sequence is CASSFGLPGTDTQYF. The CDR3 DNA is TGTGCCAGCAGCTTCGGACTCCCTGGCACAGATACGCAGTATTTT.

V gene TRBV7-3 combines with J gene TRBJ2-1, with a weak D call TRBD2 (6 bases). The germline V gene has CDR1 SGHTA and CDR2 FQGTGA. V was clipped by 0 bases and J by 5 bases, with 26 bases between them. This CDR3 spans 20 amino acids. The CDR3 nucleotides are TGTGCCAGCAGCTTAACTTCCAGGATGGGCGGGAATGGAGAACACAATGAGCAGTTCTTC. Translation: CASSLTSRMGGNGEHNEQFF.

This clonotype appeared a single time. For the CDR3, the DNA is TGTGCCAGTAGTATTATCGGTGCCAGATCAACTAATGAAAAACTGTTTTTT. Protein sequence: CASSIIGARSTNEKLFF. V and J are TRBV19 and TRBJ1-4; no firm D call. CDR1 and CDR2 (germline): LNHDA, SQIVND (reference sequence). This CDR3 is 17 amino acids long. The V and J ends lost 3 bases and 0 bases respectively, with 14 bases between them.

This clonotype has only a few counts. The rearrangement links TRBV29-1 to TRBJ2-7; D gene uncertain. V was cut by 4 bases and J by 7 bases, with 17 bases left in between. The CDR3 contains 13 residues. Germline V gene lookup returns CDR1 SQVTM and CDR2 ANQGSEA. CDR3 in amino acids: CSVARFLPGEQYF. The CDR3, as DNA: TGCAGCGTTGCGAGATTTCTTCCCGGGGAGCAGTACTTC.

This clonotype appeared a few times. V usage is TRBV19 and J usage is TRBJ2-6; 9 nucleotides match TRBD1. The CDR3 is made up of 16 amino acids. CDR1 LNHDA and CDR2 SQIVND come from the germline V gene (reference sequence). The junction had 4 bases not matched to a gene; V was cut back by 7 bases and J by 0 bases. As DNA, the CDR3 is TGTGCCAGTAAAGGGACAGGGAGCTCTGGGGCCAACGTCCTGACTTTC. The encoded protein is CASKGTGSSGANVLTF.

This clonotype was detected a few times. This chain uses TRBV12-3 or TRBV12-4 with TRBJ2-6, with D perhaps being TRBD1 or TRBD2 (5 bases each). Deletions cut 7 bases from V and 4 bases from J, with 11 bases between. The CDR3 has 14 amino acids. CDR3 protein: CASTSGTGANVLTF. The CDR3 DNA sequence: TGTGCCAGCACATCAGGGACCGGGGCCAACGTCCTGACTTTC.

The chain couples TRBV4-1 to TRBJ2-7; D may be TRBD1 (5 bases). There are 17 residues in the CDR3. Germline CDR1 MGHRA, CDR2 YSYEKL. The germline V and J ends were trimmed by 2 bases and 1 base, with 18 bases remaining between them. CDR3 DNA sequence: TGCGCCAGCAGCCAATCCCCGCTGGGCAGGGCGTCCTACGAGCAGTACTTC. Translated, it gives CASSQSPLGRASYEQYF.